A single sample is the source of the 25 T cell receptor beta chains below, sequenced in a study of shared clonotypes between healthy human individuals. Assay used: immunoSEQ multiplex PCR; TCRdb lists only in-frame clones, some missing. The sample records more than 550,000 clones, 90% being singletons. The sequencing input was memory CD8+ T cells from PBMCs. This sample's subset: CD45RO+ cells pooled with CCR7-negative TemRA cells. The receptors derive from a man younger than 35 in good health. Some clones in this sample may be carry-over from other donors' samples.

The V call is TRBV7-9, the J call TRBJ1-2; 9 nucleotides agree with TRBD1. CDR1 and CDR2 from the germline V gene are SEHNR and FQNEAQ (reference sequence). Trimming at V came to 5 bases and at J to 9 bases, leaving 7 bases not matched to a gene. This CDR3 spans 13 amino acids. CDR3 residues: CASSGTGLSSYTF. CDR3 DNA: TGTGCCAGCAGCGGGACAGGGCTTAGTAGCTACACCTTC.

V usage is TRBV4-1 and J usage is TRBJ1-4; maybe TRBD1 (5 bases). The CDR3 contains 16 residues. Germline CDR1 is MGHRA and CDR2 is YSYEKL. V was clipped by 3 bases and J by 12 bases, with 23 bases between them. This chain's CDR3 is CASSHRTTVRGVELFF. Here the CDR3 DNA reads TGCGCCAGCAGCCATAGAACGACAGTGCGCGGTGTTGAACTGTTTTTT.

The chain recombines TRBV7-7 with TRBJ2-2; TRBD1 is a possible D gene (6 bases). Between the trimmed V and J ends, which lost 5 bases and 0 bases, there was a span of 16 bases. CDR3 length: 17 residues. Per germline, CDR1 SSHAT and CDR2 FNYEAQ (reference sequence). CDR3 in amino acids: CASSNPPTGPNTGELFF. The CDR3 coding sequence is TGTGCCAGCAGCAACCCCCCGACAGGACCGAACACCGGGGAGCTGTTTTTT.

This clone was counted a single time. The gene calls are TRBV18 and TRBJ2-1, with 8 bases fitting TRBD2. Germline trimming cut 4 bases from V and 2 bases from J; bases unmatched to any gene: 7. The CDR3 contains 16 residues. Germline V lookup: CDR1 KGHSH, CDR2 LQKENI. CDR3 bases: TGTGCCAGCTCACAACCGACTAGCGTTACCTACAATGAGCAGTTCTTC. Translation: CASSQPTSVTYNEQFF.

V usage is TRBV29-1 and J usage is TRBJ2-1; D is possibly TRBD1 or TRBD2 (6 bases each). The CDR3 has 16 amino acids. V lost 6 bases, J lost 7 bases, and 25 bases lay in between. Germline CDR1 is SQVTM and CDR2 is ANQGSEA. In nucleotides, the CDR3 is TGCAGCGTATTCACCGCGGGACAAAAAAAGGAAAATGAGCAGTTCTTC. This translates into CSVFTAGQKKENEQFF.

The J gene is TRBJ2-7, the V gene TRBV5-1; D is unresolved. V lost 0 bases, J lost 3 bases, and 7 bases lay in between. CDR3 length: 13 amino acids. Germline values: CDR1 SGHRS, CDR2 YFSETQ. The CDR3 region has the DNA TGCGCCAGCAGCTTGGGCTTACGCTACGAGCAGTACTTC. It encodes CASSLGLRYEQYF.

The rearrangement joins TRBV27 to TRBJ1-5; no clear D gene. CDR1 and CDR2 from the germline V gene are MNHEY and SMNVEV (reference sequence). The V and J ends lost 6 bases and 5 bases respectively, with 14 bases between them. The CDR3 has 14 amino acids. The CDR3 DNA sequence: TGTGCCAGCAGCTCCGGTCCACCCTATCAGCCCCAGCATTTT. Translating gives CASSSGPPYQPQHF.

The genes are TRBV4-1 and TRBJ2-1; 7 nucleotides agree with TRBD2. The CDR3 contains 17 residues. The trim removed 0 bases at V and 9 bases at J, leaving 14 bases unmatched. Germline V gives CDR1 MGHRA, CDR2 YSYEKL. The CDR3 sequence is CASSQDLGGSYSIEQFF. DNA for the CDR3: TGCGCCAGCAGCCAAGATTTAGGCGGGAGTTATAGTATTGAGCAGTTCTTC.

The V gene is TRBV9, the J gene TRBJ1-2, with a tentative D call TRBD1 (5 bases). V was pared by 5 bases and J by 0 bases, with 11 bases between. CDR3 size: 14 residues. The germline V gene has CDR1 SGDLS and CDR2 YYNGEE. The CDR3 here is CASRATDPNYGYTF. The CDR3, as DNA: TGTGCCAGCAGAGCGACAGACCCTAACTATGGCTACACCTTC.

V gene TRBV28 combines with J gene TRBJ1-1; TRBD1 is a possible D gene (5 bases). The ends were cut back, 6 bases at V and 1 base at J, with 15 bases in the middle. The CDR3 runs to 15 residues. CDR1 is MDHEN, CDR2 SYDVKM, per germline. The CDR3, as DNA: TGTGCCAGCAGCCAACCCCGAACAGGGAACACTGAAGCTTTCTTT. It yields the protein CASSQPRTGNTEAFF.

This clone was detected only a few times. In nucleotides, the CDR3 is TGTGCCAGTTGGGACAGGGGTAGCAATCAGCCCCAGCATTTT. Amino acids: CASWDRGSNQPQHF. The chain employs TRBV19 and TRBJ1-5; TRBD1 agrees at 10 bases. After removal of 8 bases from V and 0 bases from J, the junction contained 1 base not matched to a gene. This CDR3 has 14 amino acids. Per germline, CDR1 LNHDA and CDR2 SQIVND (reference sequence).

The V call is TRBV2, the J call TRBJ1-2, with no clear D. This CDR3 has 12 residues. Looked up from germline, CDR1 is SNHLY and CDR2 is FYNNEI. V dropped 7 bases and J dropped 6 bases, with 12 bases sitting between them. The CDR3: CASTEPIHGYTF. For the CDR3, the DNA is TGTGCCAGCACCGAACCCATTCATGGCTACACCTTC.

This CDR3 reads CAIGPGVYEQFF. As DNA, the CDR3 is TGTGCCATCGGCCCGGGAGTTTATGAGCAGTTCTTC. The rearrangement joins TRBV10-3 to TRBJ2-1; the D gene is possibly TRBD2 (6 bases). V lost 8 bases and J lost 8, with 13 bases in between. This CDR3 is built from 12 residues. Germline V CDR1 and CDR2: ENHRY, SYGVKD.

The chain combines TRBV7-2 with TRBJ2-7; unclear D gene. Germline V gives CDR1 SGHTA, CDR2 FQGNSA. CDR3 length: 13 residues. V was pared by 1 base and J by 6 bases, with 10 bases between. The CDR3 loop is CASSLVTSREQYF. The CDR3, as DNA: TGTGCCAGCAGCTTAGTCACATCCCGCGAGCAGTACTTC.

The chain has TRBV6-1 and TRBJ2-7; D unclear. Germline V gene sequence: CDR1 MNHNS, CDR2 SASEGT. With 3 bases removed from V and 3 bases from J, the gap between germline ends came to 6 bases. This CDR3 region has 12 residues. CDR3 sequence reads: CASSEYHYEQYF. Written as DNA, the CDR3 is TGTGCCAGCAGTGAGTACCACTACGAGCAGTACTTC.

This clone is a singleton in its sample. The rearrangement uses TRBV28 and TRBJ1-2; D is unresolved. Trimming left V 10 bases short and J 0 bases short, with 18 bases between. The CDR3 covers 15 residues. In germline, CDR1 is MDHEN, CDR2 SYDVKM. This chain's CDR3 is CATPRDDRANYGYTF. In DNA, the CDR3 is TGTGCCACCCCCCGGGATGATCGTGCTAACTATGGCTACACCTTC.

This clone was detected ten times or more. The rearrangement uses TRBV6-6 and TRBJ2-7; D ambiguous. Germline CDR1 is MNHNY and CDR2 is SVGAGI (reference sequence). The CDR3 runs to 13 residues. Trimming took 0 bases from V and 0 from J, leaving 3 bases between them. CDR3: CASSYSVSYEQYF. DNA of the CDR3: TGTGCCAGCAGTTACTCAGTCTCCTACGAGCAGTACTTC.

V gene TRBV18 combines with J gene TRBJ2-7; tentative D call: TRBD1 (5 bases). The V and J ends lost 2 bases and 6 bases respectively, with 26 bases between them. CDR3 length equals 18 residues. Germline assignment: CDR1 KGHSH and CDR2 LQKENI. The CDR3 sequence is CASSPWGLGAIPPSEQYF. The CDR3 nucleotides read TGTGCCAGCTCACCATGGGGTTTAGGGGCCATACCCCCCTCCGAGCAGTACTTC.

CDR3 in amino acids: CASSEFSYNEQFF. CDR3 nucleotides: TGTGCCAGTAGTGAATTCTCCTACAATGAGCAGTTCTTC. The chain uses TRBV19 and TRBJ2-1; D gene unclear. Germline V gives CDR1 LNHDA, CDR2 SQIVND (reference sequence). There are 13 residues in the CDR3. V lost 5 bases, J lost 0 bases, and 5 bases lay in between.

This CDR3 is CASSLSPSADANYGYTF. The DNA of the CDR3 is TGTGCCAGCAGCTTATCCCCTTCAGCGGACGCTAACTATGGCTACACCTTC. The chain employs TRBV7-1 and TRBJ1-2, with D uncertain. TRBV7-1 carries the ORF label, with uncertain function. The CDR3 sequence is 17 residues long. Trimming left V 4 bases short and J 0 bases short, with 18 bases between.

This rearrangement joins TRBV7-9 to TRBJ2-1; 11 bases agree with TRBD2. J gave up 5 bases and V 7 bases, and 13 bases lay outside the gene matches. Germline values: CDR1 SEHNR, CDR2 FQNEAQ (reference sequence). The CDR3 extends over 17 amino acids. The CDR3 reads CASIPPGLAGGNNEQFF. The CDR3 DNA reads TGTGCCAGCATCCCACCGGGGCTAGCGGGAGGAAACAATGAGCAGTTCTTC.

The V call is TRBV6-1, the J call TRBJ1-1, with 8 bases matching TRBD1. V was pared by 8 bases and J by 5 bases, with 4 bases of the junction left unmatched. CDR3 length equals 12 residues. Germline loops: CDR1 MNHNS, CDR2 SASEGT. Here the CDR3 reads CASGDRGTEAFF. The CDR3 DNA is TGTGCCAGCGGCGACAGGGGAACTGAAGCTTTCTTT.

The chain combines TRBV28 with TRBJ2-1; 9 bases line up with TRBD2. The CDR3 contains 16 residues. Germline V CDR1 and CDR2: MDHEN, SYDVKM. With 1 base clipped from V and 5 bases from J, the junction kept 6 bases outside the gene matches. As DNA, the CDR3 is TGTGCCAGCAGTTTATACTATAGACTAGCGGACAATGAGCAGTTCTTC. Amino acids: CASSLYYRLADNEQFF.

The J gene is TRBJ2-7, the V gene TRBV11-2, with TRBD2 matching over 11 bases. V lost 3 bases to trimming and J lost 4 bases; unmatched junction nucleotides: 5. The CDR3 is made up of 15 amino acids. Germline CDR1 is SGHAT and CDR2 is FQNNGV. The CDR3 DNA reads as TGTGCCAGCAGCTTCCCGACTAGCGGGACTTACGAGCAGTACTTC. It encodes CASSFPTSGTYEQYF.

V is TRBV27 and J is TRBJ2-3; perhaps TRBD2 as D (6 bases). Per germline, CDR1 MNHEY and CDR2 SMNVEV (reference sequence). Between the trimmed V and J ends, which lost 2 bases and 0 bases, there was a span of 15 bases. This CDR3 contains 17 residues. The CDR3 DNA reads as TGTGCCAGCAGTTTACGGGTACGGGAGAGGAGCACAGATACGCAGTATTTT. Protein sequence: CASSLRVRERSTDTQYF.